This T cell receptor (beta chain) was found in a study of T cell repertoires in cytomegalovirus infection. The sample holds many counts of this clonotype. The antigen is not known. TCRdb used MiXCR to reprocess the reads, holding one entry per CDR3 protein. This repertoire shows about 97,000 distinct CDR3 sequences, more than 15% found once; its top ten account for around 8.5%. The CDR3 runs to 13 residues. The V gene lost 3 bases and the J gene lost 5 bases, with 10 bases spanning the gap. Germline-derived CDR1 and CDR2 are SGHVS and FQNEAQ. Whole-study findings and limits: The response measured ex vivo was dominated by TCR beta clonotypes (HLA-C-restricted and CMV-specific).

This TCR derives from a human donor in good health (CMV status not recorded). Some clones in this sample may be carry-over from other donors' samples. The chain joins TRBV7-8 to TRBJ2-5; D gene unclear. The sample consisted of PBMCs. CDR3 nucleotide sequence: TGTGCCAGCAGCTTTGGAGCTTATGAGACCCAGTACTTC. This encodes CASSFGAYETQYF.